This passage covers 11 T cell receptor beta chains from one sample sequenced in a study of technical replicates of blood from several donors. The repertoire was sequenced with immunoSEQ multiplex PCR; TCRdb's copy has only in-frame clones and lacks some. This table has 75,000 to 90,000 clones, just under 95% appearing once. The sequencing input was T cells isolated from PBMCs. The origin of the receptors is a human donor in good health.

V usage is TRBV6-5 and J usage is TRBJ1-2; no firm D call. Trimming removed 0 bases from V and 8 bases from J, with 13 bases in between. Germline V gene sequence: CDR1 MNHEY, CDR2 SVGAGI. This CDR3 has 14 amino acids. CDR3 region: CASSYSGGFRGYTF. In nucleotides, the CDR3 is TGTGCCAGCAGTTACTCCGGCGGCTTTAGGGGCTACACCTTC.

This chain links TRBV9 with TRBJ2-3; 9 nucleotides agree with TRBD2. The V gene's germline CDR1 is SGDLS and CDR2 YYNGEE. Trimming took 0 bases from V and 2 from J; bases not matched to a gene: 4. CDR3 size: 16 residues. In DNA form, the CDR3 reads TGTGCCAGCAGCGTAGTAGCGGGAGATATCACAGATACGCAGTATTTT. This codes for CASSVVAGDITDTQYF.

The chain carries TRBV15 and TRBJ1-1; D may be TRBD1 (5 bases). This CDR3 spans 15 amino acids. Germline CDR1 is LNHNV and CDR2 is YYDKDF (reference sequence). V shed 2 bases and J shed 2 bases, with 12 bases lying between them. CDR3 sequence (DNA): TGTGCCACCAGCAGAATCAGGGAGGGAAACACTGAAGCTTTCTTT. Its protein is CATSRIREGNTEAFF. The whole variable domain, filled in from reference TRBV15 and TRBJ1-1, reads DAMVIQNPRYQVTQFGKPVTLSCSQTLNHNVMYWYQQKSSQAPKLLFHYYDKDFNNEADTPDNFQSRRPNTSFCFLDIRSPGLGDTAMYLCATSRIREGNTEAFFGQGTRLTVV.

V and J are TRBV29-1 and TRBJ2-2; D possibly uses TRBD1 or TRBD2 (5 bases each). CDR3 length equals 14 residues. The V gene's germline CDR1 is SQVTM and CDR2 ANQGSEA. Between the trimmed V and J ends, which lost 5 bases and 3 bases, there was a span of 13 bases. CDR3 nucleotide sequence: TGCAGCGTTCAAGGGGAGAGGTACACCGGGGAGCTGTTTTTT. Residues: CSVQGERYTGELFF.

The chain recombines TRBV5-1 with TRBJ2-1, with D unclear. V was cut by 4 bases and J by 9 bases, with 11 bases left in between. From germline, CDR1 is SGHRS and CDR2 YFSETQ. The CDR3 is made up of 12 amino acids. The CDR3 DNA sequence: TGCGCCAGCAGCACCGAGACTCGTGAGCAGTTCTTC. It codes for CASSTETREQFF.

This sequence joins TRBV25-1 and TRBJ1-2; D gene ambiguous. V was shortened by 5 bases and J by 8 bases, with 9 bases between the two germline ends. CDR3 length: 11 residues. Per germline, CDR1 MGHDK and CDR2 SYGVNS. DNA for the CDR3: TGTGCCAGCAGTCTAGGCGGCGGCTACACCTTC. This encodes CASSLGGGYTF.

This rearrangement joins TRBV6-9 to TRBJ2-5; TRBD2 is a possible D gene (5 bases). Per germline, CDR1 MNHGY and CDR2 SVAAGI. The V and J ends lost 3 bases and 4 bases respectively, with 9 bases between them. The CDR3 loop spans 13 amino acids. Here the CDR3 reads CASSYGLGETQYF. DNA of the CDR3: TGTGCCAGCAGTTACGGACTTGGAGAGACCCAGTACTTC.

CDR3 sequence (DNA): TGTGCCAGCTCACCATCAGGTACTAATGAGCAGTTCTTC. As protein: CASSPSGTNEQFF. The chain joins TRBV18 to TRBJ2-1; D unresolved. V was clipped by 2 bases and J by 7 bases, with 9 bases between them. CDR3 length: 13 residues. Germline V gene data show CDR1 as KGHSH and CDR2 as LQKENI. The variable domain in full, completed from reference TRBV18 and TRBJ2-1, reads NAGVMQNPRHLVRRRGQEARLRCSPMKGHSHVYWYRQLPEEGLKFMVYLQKENIIDESGMPKERFSAEFPKEGPSILRIQQVVRGDSAAYFCASSPSGTNEQFFGPGTRLTVL.

This chain connects TRBV18 to TRBJ2-7, with D perhaps TRBD1 (6 bases). V lost 3 bases and J 4 bases, leaving 10 bases between the germline ends. The CDR3 extends over 13 amino acids. CDR1 is KGHSH and CDR2 is LQKENI in the germline V gene. Here the CDR3 DNA reads TGTGCCAGCTCACCGACAGGACGTTACGAGCAGTACTTC. It specifies CASSPTGRYEQYF.

The chain is built from TRBV6-1 and TRBJ2-7; tentative D call: TRBD1 (5 bases). CDR3 length: 14 residues. Per germline, CDR1 MNHNS and CDR2 SASEGT. Trimming pared 4 bases from V and 2 bases from J, leaving 12 bases between. The CDR3 spells CASSVGQSPYEQYF. CDR3 DNA sequence: TGTGCCAGCAGTGTAGGACAATCCCCCTACGAGCAGTACTTC.

The chain uses TRBV7-9 and TRBJ2-2, with D perhaps TRBD1 (6 bases). The germline gives CDR1 SEHNR, CDR2 FQNEAQ (reference sequence). This CDR3 is 13 amino acids long. The V gene lost 4 bases and the J gene lost 5 bases, with 8 bases spanning the gap. CDR3 coding DNA: TGTGCCAGCAGCTCCGGACAGACCGGGGAGCTGTTTTTT. The encoded protein is CASSSGQTGELFF.